Given below is one T cell receptor (beta chain) in context. Its antigen is undetermined. This sample was taken from a study of coeliac disease. Some clones are missing from TCRdb's copy, which holds only in-frame ones; the method was immunoSEQ multiplex PCR. The table records 3,000 to 5,000 clones, approximately 63% of them present only once. The CDR3 covers 16 residues. V dropped 8 bases and J dropped 3; count of bases not matched to a gene: 11. CDR1 is SGHRS and CDR2 is YFSETQ in the germline V gene. Study-level points and caveats: Known gliadin-specific TRB sequences: about 55% of the 18 coeliac samples, only 1 of 6 controls. Unbiased detection of gliadin-specific T cells was judged not feasible with this approach.

The chain recombines TRBV5-1 with TRBJ2-6; 7 bases line up with TRBD1. This clonotype was sampled from a man aged 65 to 79 without celiac disease. The sample consisted of lymphocytes from the gut lamina propria. CDR3 nucleotide sequence: TGCGCCAGTAGACAGGGAACCTTTGTTGGGGCCAACGTCCTGACTTTC. Protein sequence: CASRQGTFVGANVLTF.